Following are 8 T cell receptor beta chains from one sample sequenced in a study of T cells expressing NK-cell markers (TCRdb year 2020). Preparation of the library involved 5' RACE. Sequencing was carried out with an Illumina HiSeq 2000. One entry per CDR3 protein sequence results from the TCRdb reprocessing of the reads, with DNA left out. The sample's own table lists approximately 380,000 distinct CDR3 sequences. The ten largest clones take up about 5.2% of the sample. Sample: blood T cells: a sorted CD56 or NKG2C T cell subset, CD4+ or CD8+ T cells, or bulk PBMC T cells (not recorded which). These receptors all come from a man aged 18-75 years in good health.

This chain uses TRBV6-5 with TRBJ1-4. Germline values: CDR1 MNHEY, CDR2 SVGAGI. The CDR3 runs 19 residues. CDR3 residues: CASSYKREGLGSTNEKLFF.

V and J are TRBV18 and TRBJ1-2. Looked up from germline, CDR1 is KGHSH and CDR2 is LQKENI. CDR3 length equals 13 residues. Here the CDR3 reads CASSPPGLGYYTF. Complete variable domain (other parts from reference TRBV18 and TRBJ1-2): NAGVMQNPRHLVRRRGQEARLRCSPMKGHSHVYWYRQLPEEGLKFMVYLQKENIIDESGMPKERFSAEFPKEGPSILRIQQVVRGDSAAYFCASSPPGLGYYTFGSGTRLTVV.

The rearrangement links TRBV12-3 or TRBV12-4 to TRBJ1-2. The CDR3 is 13 amino acids. The CDR3 loop is CASSQTGIYGYTF.

J is TRBJ2-4 and V is TRBV11-2. Germline V gene sequence: CDR1 SGHAT, CDR2 FQNNGV. The CDR3 sequence is 14 residues long. This chain's CDR3 is CASSLGSVQNIQYF.

The gene calls are TRBV20-1 and TRBJ1-3. The germline CDR1 and CDR2 sequences are DFQATT and SNEGSKA (reference sequence). CDR3 length: 12 residues. The CDR3 loop reads CSARAQGRRIYF.

The genes are TRBV3-1 and TRBJ2-1; TCRdb indicates TRBD2, and absent DNA this call remains unverified. Germline-derived CDR1 and CDR2 are LGHDT and YNNKEL (reference sequence). The CDR3 length is 15 residues. CDR3 residues: CASSQATTSYNEQFF.

The gene calls are TRBV2 and TRBJ2-3; TCRdb selects TRBD1, and the lack of DNA leaves this call unchecked. The CDR3 spans 15 residues. Germline CDR1 is SNHLY and CDR2 is FYNNEI. The CDR3 spells CASNPQGLDTDTQYF.

The chain combines TRBV3-1 with TRBJ2-7; checking the TCRdb D call of TRBD1 is not possible without DNA. This CDR3 is built from 14 residues. Germline-derived CDR1 and CDR2 are LGHDT and YNNKEL (reference sequence). The CDR3 reads CASSQGDRGFKQYF.